This TCR beta chain was recorded in a study of OX40 agonist ivuxolimab in advanced cancers. Study context: Hepatocellular carcinoma, melanoma, renal cell or head and neck cancer occurred in dose-escalation patients.

Measured with immunoSEQ multiplex PCR; TCRdb has only the in-frame clones, and not every one. The sample yields 25,000 or so clones, around 80% seen once. Trimming cost V 7 bases and J 9 bases, with 13 bases left between them. The CDR3 is 13 amino acids. Germline V gene sequence: CDR1 MNHEY, CDR2 SVGAGI. The receptor was derived from an adult with an advanced solid tumor such as melanoma, head and neck, liver or kidney cancer. This chain connects TRBV6-5 to TRBJ1-6; D not certain. The specimen comprised CD4+ or CD8+ T cells sorted from blood, sampled in a trial of the OX40 agonist ivuxolimab. The CDR3 DNA reads TGTGCCAGCACCCAAGGAGGCGCTTCACCCCTCCACTTT. Amino acids: CASTQGGASPLHF.